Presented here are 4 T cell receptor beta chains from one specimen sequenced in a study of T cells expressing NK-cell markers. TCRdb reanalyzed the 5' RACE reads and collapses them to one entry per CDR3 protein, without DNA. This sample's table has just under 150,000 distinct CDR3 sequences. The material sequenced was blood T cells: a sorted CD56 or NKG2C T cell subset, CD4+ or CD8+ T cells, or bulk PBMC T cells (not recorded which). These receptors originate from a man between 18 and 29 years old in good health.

The CDR3 loop reads CSVVWLADYEQYF. This rearrangement joins TRBV29-1 to TRBJ2-7; TCRdb picks TRBD2, but there is no DNA to check that call. The CDR3 sequence is 13 residues long. CDR1 SQVTM and CDR2 ANQGSEA come from the germline V gene.

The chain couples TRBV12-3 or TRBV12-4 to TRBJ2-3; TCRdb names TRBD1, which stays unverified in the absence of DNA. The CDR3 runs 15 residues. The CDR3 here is CASSSDRGGILAQYF.

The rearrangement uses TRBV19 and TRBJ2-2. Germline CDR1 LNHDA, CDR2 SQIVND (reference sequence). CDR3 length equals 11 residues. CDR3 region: CASKFIGELFF. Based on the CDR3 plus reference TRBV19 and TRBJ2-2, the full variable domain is DGGITQSPKYLFRKEGQNVTLSCEQNLNHDAMYWYRQDPGQGLRLIYYSQIVNDFQKGDIAEGYSVSREKKESFPLTVTSAQKNPTAFYLCASKFIGELFFGEGSRLTVL.

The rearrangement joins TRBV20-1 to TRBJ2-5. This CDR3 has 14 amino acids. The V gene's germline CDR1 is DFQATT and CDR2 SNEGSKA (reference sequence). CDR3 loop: CSARVRNSWETQYF.